Presented here are 17 T cell receptor beta chains from one specimen sequenced in a study of control samples from healthy donors and cancer patients. The data were produced by immunoSEQ multiplex PCR, yet TCRdb's version contains in-frame clones alone and is incomplete. The table lists about 51,000 clones, about 92% of them singletons. Sequenced material: PBMCs. The source of these receptors is a man aged 35-49 years with colorectal cancer.

This clone was found once. The rearrangement joins TRBV6-1 to TRBJ2-7, with D hard to call. CDR3 length: 15 residues. V was trimmed by 3 bases and J by 2 bases, leaving 14 bases between them. Germline V lookup: CDR1 MNHNS, CDR2 SASEGT. CDR3 loop: CASSDVTARTYEQYF. CDR3 sequence (DNA): TGTGCCAGCAGTGATGTAACAGCCAGGACCTACGAGCAGTACTTC.

V gene TRBV27 combines with J gene TRBJ2-7, with a possible D match to TRBD2 (6 bases). CDR1 and CDR2 from the germline V gene are MNHEY and SMNVEV (reference sequence). Trimming stripped 5 bases from V and 4 bases from J, with 18 bases between. This CDR3 comprises 15 residues. The CDR3 spells CASSVLRDSVYEQYF. CDR3 DNA: TGTGCCAGCAGTGTCCTCCGGGACTCGGTGTACGAGCAGTACTTC.

This clone was counted once. The chain joins TRBV18 to TRBJ2-3, with a tentative D call TRBD2 (6 bases). This CDR3 is 12 amino acids long. Germline loops: CDR1 KGHSH, CDR2 LQKENI. V shed 6 bases and J shed 6 bases, with 10 bases lying between them. In DNA form, the CDR3 reads TGTGCCAGCTCCGTCGGGAGTGATACGCAGTATTTT. It is translated as CASSVGSDTQYF.

This chain joins TRBV28 and TRBJ2-6; D may be TRBD2 (5 bases). Germline-derived CDR1 and CDR2 are MDHEN and SYDVKM. The CDR3 has 15 residues. V lost 8 bases and J lost 1, with 12 bases in between. In DNA, the CDR3 is TGTGCCAGCTCGGTAGGAGGATCTGGGGCCAACGTCCTGACTTTC. This sequence encodes CASSVGGSGANVLTF.

As DNA, the CDR3 is TGTGCCAGCAGTTTTACAGGGGGCGCCGGGCAGCCCCAGCATTTT. It codes for CASSFTGGAGQPQHF. The chain recombines TRBV28 with TRBJ1-5, with 9 bases matching TRBD1. The CDR3 contains 15 residues. Germline loops: CDR1 MDHEN, CDR2 SYDVKM. With V trimmed by 3 bases and J by 7 bases, 7 bases remained unmatched.

J is TRBJ1-1 and V is TRBV10-2; D gene unclear. The V gene's germline CDR1 is WSHSY and CDR2 SAAADI. Trimming stripped 4 bases from V and 3 bases from J, with 12 bases between. This CDR3 has 14 amino acids. CDR3 coding DNA: TGCGCCAGCAGTGCTGAGGGAGAGGACACTGAAGCTTTCTTT. Protein product: CASSAEGEDTEAFF.

V usage is TRBV19 and J usage is TRBJ1-1; maybe TRBD1 (5 bases). CDR1 LNHDA and CDR2 SQIVND come from the germline V gene (reference sequence). The CDR3 has 13 amino acids. V was clipped by 3 bases and J by 4 bases, with 9 bases between them. CDR3 bases: TGTGCCAGTAGTATTAACGGGGGCACTGAAGCTTTCTTT. This gives the protein CASSINGGTEAFF.

This rearrangement joins TRBV19 to TRBJ1-5; D is uncertain. With 8 bases removed from V and 1 base from J, the gap between germline ends came to 12 bases. This CDR3 comprises 14 residues. Germline V gives CDR1 LNHDA, CDR2 SQIVND (reference sequence). The CDR3 spells CASWATGSNQPQHF. The CDR3 DNA is TGTGCCAGTTGGGCCACGGGAAGCAATCAGCCCCAGCATTTT.

The chain is built from TRBV6-6 and TRBJ1-1, with D unclear. The V end was cut by 4 bases, the J end by 0 bases, with 3 bases between. This CDR3 is 12 amino acids long. Germline CDR1 MNHNY, CDR2 SVGAGI (reference sequence). For the CDR3, the DNA is TGTGCCAGCAGTTCTATGAACACTGAAGCTTTCTTT. Protein product: CASSSMNTEAFF.

V gene TRBV30 combines with J gene TRBJ1-4, with unresolved D. This CDR3 is 16 amino acids long. The V gene's germline CDR1 is GTSNPN and CDR2 SVGIG (reference sequence). V lost 3 bases and J lost 3, with 17 bases in between. For the CDR3, the DNA is TGTGCCTGGAGCTTTACAGTGGCTGGGGCTAATGAAAAACTGTTTTTT. The encoded protein is CAWSFTVAGANEKLFF. Drawing the rest from reference TRBV30 and TRBJ1-4, the complete variable domain is SQTIHQWPATLVQPVGSPLSLECTVEGTSNPNLYWYRQAAGRGLQLLFYSVGIGQISSEVPQNLSASRPQDRQFILSSKKLLLSDSGFYLCAWSFTVAGANEKLFFGSGTQLSVL.

DNA of the CDR3: TGCGCCAGCAGCCAAGATAGGAGGGAGCAGTTCTTC. It codes for CASSQDRREQFF. The rearrangement links TRBV4-3 to TRBJ2-1, with D perhaps TRBD2 (5 bases). The CDR3 loop spans 12 amino acids. The V gene lost 0 bases and the J gene lost 10 bases, with 7 bases spanning the gap. From germline, CDR1 is LGHNA and CDR2 YSLEER.

V usage is TRBV6-5 and J usage is TRBJ1-5; TRBD1 is a possible D gene (6 bases). There are 13 residues in the CDR3. The V gene's germline CDR1 is MNHEY and CDR2 SVGAGI. V lost 6 bases, J lost 3 bases, and 9 bases lay in between. CDR3 nucleotide sequence: TGTGCCAGCAGACAGGGAGCCAATCAGCCCCAGCATTTT. Protein sequence: CASRQGANQPQHF.

The chain links TRBV29-1 to TRBJ2-4, with 8 bases identical to TRBD1. Losses at the gene ends were 4 bases for V and 7 bases for J; bases not matched to a gene: 9. CDR1 SQVTM and CDR2 ANQGSEA come from the germline V gene. The CDR3 runs to 14 residues. CDR3 sequence: CSVGQGALDNIQYF. The CDR3 DNA follows: TGCAGCGTTGGCCAGGGGGCCCTTGACAACATTCAGTACTTC.

DNA for the CDR3: TGTGCCAGCTCACCACCAGGGGGGCGCCAAGAGACCCAGTACTTC. Translating gives CASSPPGGRQETQYF. J is TRBJ2-5 and V is TRBV18; D might be TRBD1 or TRBD2, each matching 6 bases. The CDR3 has 15 residues. Germline V lookup: CDR1 KGHSH, CDR2 LQKENI. V was shortened by 0 bases and J by 1 base, with 9 bases between the two germline ends.

This chain joins TRBV6-1 and TRBJ2-7; 9 bases match TRBD2. The CDR3 runs to 15 residues. Germline V CDR1 and CDR2: MNHNS, SASEGT. The V and J ends lost 1 base and 4 bases, in that order; junction bases with no gene match: 5. The CDR3 DNA reads TGTGCCAGCAGTGAAGTTGCGGGAGGGAATTACGAGCAGTACTTC. It translates to CASSEVAGGNYEQYF.

The chain recombines TRBV21-1 with TRBJ2-3. TRBV21-1 constitutes a pseudogene. The CDR3 extends over 23 amino acids. The CDR3 DNA sequence: TGTGCCAGCAGCAGATCTTGTTGGGGTCCTGCTGCGTCTGGGACGACAGACACAGATACGCAGTATTTT. This codes for CASSRSCWGPAASGTTDTDTQYF.

Points on this clone: Other nucleotide sequences from this sample produce the same CDR3. The V call is TRBV5-1, the J call TRBJ2-3; TRBD2 matches at 9 bases. The V gene's germline CDR1 is SGHRS and CDR2 YFSETQ. There are 16 residues in the CDR3. The junction had 6 bases not matched to a gene; V was cut back by 2 bases and J by 2 bases. The CDR3 protein is CASSFRTSGFTDTQYF. The CDR3 DNA sequence: TGCGCCAGCAGCTTTAGAACTAGCGGGTTCACAGATACGCAGTATTTT.